Following are 32 T cell receptor beta chains from one sample sequenced in a study of cytomegalovirus exposure and HLA in healthy donors. Use of 60 Vbeta and 13 Jbeta primers characterized the PCR. Clones were sequenced by immunoSEQ multiplex PCR, and TCRdb holds only the in-frame ones, with some missing. The repertoire holds some 190,000 clones, with approximately 80% as singletons. Source material: PBMCs. These receptors were taken from a girl aged 10 to 17 in good health and CMV-seropositive.

This chain links TRBV27 with TRBJ2-7, with D tentatively TRBD2 (5 bases). Per the germline V gene, CDR1 is MNHEY and CDR2 is SMNVEV (reference sequence). CDR3 length: 13 residues. V was trimmed by 2 bases and J by 3 bases, leaving 8 bases between them. DNA of the CDR3: TGTGCCAGCAGTTTAAACGGGGTCTACGAGCAGTACTTC. As protein: CASSLNGVYEQYF.

The chain links TRBV7-2 to TRBJ2-7; 14 nucleotides agree with TRBD2. The V gene's germline CDR1 is SGHTA and CDR2 FQGNSA. The CDR3 runs 15 residues. Trimming removed 5 bases from V and 5 bases from J; junction bases left unmatched: 5. The CDR3 DNA reads TGTGCCAGCAGCCCGATGGGACTAGCGGGAGACGAGCAGTACTTC. Encoded protein: CASSPMGLAGDEQYF.

V gene TRBV5-4 combines with J gene TRBJ2-3; D is undetermined. CDR3 length: 13 residues. The ends were cut back, 1 base at V and 2 bases at J, with 5 bases in the middle. In germline, CDR1 is SGHNT, CDR2 YYREEE (reference sequence). The CDR3 region has the DNA TGTGCCAGCAGCTTGTTAGACACAGATACGCAGTATTTT. It encodes CASSLLDTDTQYF.

The gene calls are TRBV10-2 and TRBJ2-4; D might be TRBD1 (7 bases). Trimming cost V 6 bases and J 8 bases, with 17 bases left between them. The V gene's germline CDR1 is WSHSY and CDR2 SAAADI. The CDR3 has 14 residues. DNA for the CDR3: TGCGCCAGCAGCACGTTCAGGGGGGACGACATTCAGTACTTC. This translates into CASSTFRGDDIQYF.

This chain uses TRBV5-1 with TRBJ1-4; 9 nucleotides align to TRBD1. Germline CDR1 and CDR2: SGHRS and YFSETQ. V shed 0 bases, J shed 3 bases, and the junction held 3 bases outside the gene matches. CDR3 length equals 16 residues. As DNA, the CDR3 is TGCGCCAGCAGCTTGGACAGGGGGCCGGCTAATGAAAAACTGTTTTTT. Translation gives CASSLDRGPANEKLFF.

The chain couples TRBV18 to TRBJ1-1; maybe TRBD1 (6 bases). This CDR3 contains 16 residues. V lost 2 bases and J 5 bases, leaving 18 bases between the germline ends. Germline CDR1 reads KGHSH; CDR2 reads LQKENI. CDR3 protein: CASSPRTGYEGTEAFF. The CDR3 coding sequence is TGTGCCAGCTCACCAAGAACAGGGTATGAAGGAACTGAAGCTTTCTTT.

The CDR3 region has the DNA TGTGCCAGCATACGGGGACAGTGGGGGGAAAAACTGTTTTTT. Its translation: CASIRGQWGEKLFF. The gene calls are TRBV6-1 and TRBJ1-4; 7 bases are a match to TRBD1. Germline trimming cut 7 bases from V and 8 bases from J; bases unmatched to any gene: 10. This CDR3 region has 14 residues. CDR1 and CDR2 (germline): MNHNS, SASEGT.

The V gene is TRBV7-8, the J gene TRBJ2-3, with 7 positions matching TRBD2. The CDR3 totals 17 residues. The germline CDR1 and CDR2 sequences are SGHVS and FQNEAQ. V shed 5 bases and J 2 bases; nucleotides not matched to a gene: 13. In nucleotides, the CDR3 is TGTGCCAGCAGCCCCAGAGGGTCCGGGAGGCTCACAGATACGCAGTATTTT. Translation: CASSPRGSGRLTDTQYF.

CDR3 residues: CAIQGQNNYGYTF. In DNA, the CDR3 is TGTGCCATCCAAGGACAGAATAACTATGGCTACACCTTC. The V call is TRBV7-9, the J call TRBJ1-2; perhaps TRBD1 as D (6 bases). Germline-derived CDR1 and CDR2 are SEHNR and FQNEAQ (reference sequence). This CDR3 has 13 residues. V was pared by 10 bases and J by 1 base, with 13 bases between.

The chain carries TRBV13 and TRBJ2-7; the match to TRBD1 covers 7 bases. Unmatched junction bases numbered 7, after V lost 5 bases and J lost 0 bases. Germline values: CDR1 PRHDT, CDR2 FYEKMQ (reference sequence). The CDR3 covers 15 residues. CDR3 DNA: TGTGCCAGCAGCGCGCCGGGACAGAGCTCCTACGAGCAGTACTTC. Translation gives CASSAPGQSSYEQYF.

The genes are TRBV4-3 and TRBJ1-2, with D uncertain. Looked up from germline, CDR1 is LGHNA and CDR2 is YSLEER. Between the trimmed V and J ends, which lost 0 bases and 6 bases, there was a span of 8 bases. CDR3 length: 13 residues. The CDR3 bases are TGCGCCAGCAGCCAAGAGCGCCGGGATGGCTACACCTTC. Translating gives CASSQERRDGYTF.

The chain combines TRBV30 with TRBJ2-2; D remains unclear. The CDR3 loop spans 13 amino acids. V lost 0 bases and J 1 base, leaving 3 bases between the germline ends. The germline V gene encodes CDR1 GTSNPN and CDR2 SVGIG (reference sequence). The DNA for the CDR3 is TGTGCCTGGAGTGTCAGGAACACCGGGGAGCTGTTTTTT. This encodes CAWSVRNTGELFF.

The chain has TRBV14 and TRBJ2-3, with D tentatively TRBD1 (6 bases). The CDR3 spans 15 residues. Looked up from germline, CDR1 is SGHDN and CDR2 is FVKESK. Trimming removed 1 base from V and 3 bases from J, with 11 bases in between. For the CDR3, the DNA is TGTGCCAGCAGCCAAGTACCAGGGGTAACAGATACGCAGTATTTT. Its translation: CASSQVPGVTDTQYF.

The chain has TRBV10-2 and TRBJ2-7, with D unclear. Looked up from germline, CDR1 is WSHSY and CDR2 is SAAADI. This CDR3 region has 12 residues. V lost 4 bases, J lost 3 bases, and 7 bases lay in between. CDR3 sequence (DNA): TGCGCCAGCAGTGCCAGAGGCTACGAGCAGTACTTC. Its protein product is CASSARGYEQYF.

This sequence joins TRBV19 and TRBJ1-1; no definite D call. CDR3 length equals 15 residues. Germline CDR1 is LNHDA and CDR2 is SQIVND (reference sequence). Trimming cost V 3 bases and J 1 base, with 12 bases left between them. CDR3 nucleotides: TGTGCCAGTAGTATGCCGGGGTTGCCGAACACTGAAGCTTTCTTT. Its translation is CASSMPGLPNTEAFF. Full variable domain (missing parts from reference TRBV19 and TRBJ1-1): DGGITQSPKYLFRKEGQNVTLSCEQNLNHDAMYWYRQDPGQGLRLIYYSQIVNDFQKGDIAEGYSVSREKKESFPLTVTSAQKNPTAFYLCASSMPGLPNTEAFFGQGTRLTVV.

The rearrangement uses TRBV10-3 and TRBJ2-3; 7 positions match TRBD2. This CDR3 has 14 residues. V shed 1 base and J 5 bases; nucleotides not matched to a gene: 3. Germline values: CDR1 ENHRY, CDR2 SYGVKD. CDR3: CAISEWASGDTQYF. The CDR3, as DNA: TGTGCCATCAGTGAGTGGGCTAGCGGAGATACGCAGTATTTT.

CDR3 sequence (DNA): TGTGCCAGCAGCCGAGGGACTACCCAGCATTTT. Amino acid sequence: CASSRGTTQHF. The rearrangement joins TRBV7-9 to TRBJ1-5; D perhaps matches TRBD1 (5 bases). The CDR3 loop spans 11 amino acids. The germline CDR1 and CDR2 sequences are SEHNR and FQNEAQ (reference sequence). V gave up 5 bases and J gave up 11 bases, with 10 bases separating them.

J is TRBJ2-5 and V is TRBV6-1; TRBD1 might be the D (6 bases). From germline, CDR1 is MNHNS and CDR2 SASEGT. Trimming took 0 bases from V and 7 from J, leaving 15 bases between them. This CDR3 has 15 amino acids. CDR3 DNA sequence: TGTGCCAGCAGTGAAGCGGGGGCCCGTTCTTGGACCCAGTACTTC. It is translated as CASSEAGARSWTQYF.

This clone was seen only a few times. The chain recombines TRBV25-1 with TRBJ2-5; a weak D match, TRBD1 (5 bases). The V end was cut by 0 bases, the J end by 3 bases, with 8 bases between. The CDR3 extends over 14 amino acids. Looked up from germline, CDR1 is MGHDK and CDR2 is SYGVNS. The CDR3 region has the DNA TGTGCCAGCAGTGAATACAGGGTGGAAGAGACCCAGTACTTC. The encoded protein is CASSEYRVEETQYF.

This clone was counted once. The chain uses TRBV18 and TRBJ2-3, with TRBD2 matching 10 bases. The CDR3 is 16 amino acids. Per the germline V gene, CDR1 is KGHSH and CDR2 is LQKENI. V was clipped by 2 bases and J by 1 base; unmatched bases: 3. CDR3 DNA sequence: TGTGCCAGCTCACCAGTGCTAGCGGGGGGCACAGATACGCAGTATTTT. Its protein is CASSPVLAGGTDTQYF.

The chain carries TRBV4-1 and TRBJ2-5; D possibly corresponds to TRBD1 (5 bases). This CDR3 has 15 amino acids. Germline V gives CDR1 MGHRA, CDR2 YSYEKL. V lost 3 bases and J lost 0, with 11 bases in between. Here the CDR3 DNA reads TGCGCCAGCAGCCACGAGACAGAGTACCAAGAGACCCAGTACTTC. Translation gives CASSHETEYQETQYF.

The J gene is TRBJ2-1, the V gene TRBV7-2; possible D gene TRBD1, 5 bases. Trimming shortened V by 2 bases and J by 8 bases, and 10 bases separated the two germline ends. Per germline, CDR1 SGHTA and CDR2 FQGNSA. CDR3 length equals 13 residues. CDR3 in DNA: TGTGCCAGCAGCTTATCCCCCAGGGATGAGCAGTTCTTC. Its translation is CASSLSPRDEQFF.

The genes are TRBV4-1 and TRBJ2-5, with 9 bases fitting TRBD1. Losses at the gene ends were 6 bases for V and 2 bases for J; bases not matched to a gene: 4. CDR3 length: 14 residues. The V gene's germline CDR1 is MGHRA and CDR2 YSYEKL. The CDR3 loop is CASRRGTGQETQYF. The DNA for the CDR3 is TGCGCCAGCAGACGAGGGACAGGGCAAGAGACCCAGTACTTC.

This rearrangement joins TRBV19 to TRBJ1-1; TRBD1 matches 7 bases. The CDR3 totals 16 residues. V lost 1 base, J lost 0 bases, and 5 bases stayed unmatched. Per germline, CDR1 LNHDA and CDR2 SQIVND (reference sequence). Written as DNA, the CDR3 is TGTGCCAGTAGTATAGTGGCAGGGGGACTGAACACTGAAGCTTTCTTT. Protein: CASSIVAGGLNTEAFF.

The chain has TRBV4-1 and TRBJ1-5, with D uncertain. The CDR3 contains 15 residues. The germline CDR1 and CDR2 sequences are MGHRA and YSYEKL. With 4 bases removed from V and 0 bases from J, the gap between germline ends came to 10 bases. Here the CDR3 DNA reads TGCGCCAGCAGCCCCCAGGAAAATAGCAATCAGCCCCAGCATTTT. Its protein is CASSPQENSNQPQHF.

This clone was seen more than once but under ten times. The chain has TRBV5-1 and TRBJ2-3; TRBD2 is a possible D gene (5 bases). Trimming stripped 4 bases from V and 2 bases from J, with 11 bases between. Germline assignment: CDR1 SGHRS and CDR2 YFSETQ. CDR3 length: 14 amino acids. CDR3 sequence (DNA): TGCGCCAGCAGCCCCGGGATTTACACAGATACGCAGTATTTT. It specifies CASSPGIYTDTQYF.

The V gene is TRBV29-1, the J gene TRBJ2-1; possibly TRBD2 for D (6 bases). The germline V gene has CDR1 SQVTM and CDR2 ANQGSEA. V dropped 6 bases and J dropped 12 bases, with 15 bases sitting between them. The CDR3 consists of 11 residues. The CDR3 is CSVPARRGQFF. The DNA for the CDR3 is TGCAGCGTGCCCGCCCGGCGGGGGCAGTTCTTC.

This clone was seen once. The chain uses TRBV7-9 and TRBJ2-7, with TRBD1 matching 9 bases. With V trimmed by 5 bases and J by 3 bases, 5 bases remained unmatched. CDR3 length: 14 residues. Germline V gives CDR1 SEHNR, CDR2 FQNEAQ (reference sequence). The CDR3 protein is CASSPGQGNYEQYF. CDR3 coding DNA: TGTGCCAGCAGCCCCGGACAGGGGAACTACGAGCAGTACTTC.

This chain uses TRBV19 with TRBJ2-1; TRBD1 matches at 10 bases. Germline-derived CDR1 and CDR2 are LNHDA and SQIVND (reference sequence). The junction had 11 bases not matched to a gene; V was cut back by 3 bases and J by 6 bases. CDR3 length: 17 amino acids. CDR3 DNA sequence: TGTGCCAGTAGTATGTCCCGAAGATGGACAGGGGGCAATGAGCAGTTCTTC. Encoded protein: CASSMSRRWTGGNEQFF.

The chain links TRBV7-8 to TRBJ2-7; perhaps TRBD2 as D (5 bases). CDR1 is SGHVS and CDR2 is FQNEAQ in the germline V gene. V was pared by 1 base and J by 5 bases, with 15 bases between. The CDR3 runs to 15 residues. CDR3 amino acids: CASSLGEAGLDEQYF. The CDR3 DNA is TGTGCCAGCAGCTTAGGAGAGGCGGGTCTTGACGAGCAGTACTTC.

This chain joins TRBV10-1 and TRBJ2-1; D possibly corresponds to TRBD2 (6 bases). V shed 8 bases and J shed 3 bases, with 14 bases lying between them. The germline V gene has CDR1 WNHNN and CDR2 SYGVQD (reference sequence). The CDR3 sequence is 14 residues long. The CDR3 region has the DNA TGCGCCAGCGCGCCGGGAGACCGCTACAATGAGCAGTTCTTC. Translated, it gives CASAPGDRYNEQFF.

The V and J genes are TRBV5-1 and TRBJ2-5; 13 positions agree with TRBD2. The germline gives CDR1 SGHRS, CDR2 YFSETQ. The ends lost 4 bases at V and 5 bases at J; junction bases unmatched: 5. The CDR3 is 15 residues long. CDR3 sequence (DNA): TGCGCCAGCAGCCAGGGGACTAGCGGGATGGAGACCCAGTACTTC. Translated: CASSQGTSGMETQYF.